The clone carrying this T cell receptor beta chain was recorded once. These data are taken from a study of blood T cell repertoires in COVID-19. In the study overall: Italy, Spain and the United States were the sources of the convalescent and acute COVID-19 samples.

With V trimmed by 6 bases and J by 2 bases, 14 bases remained unmatched. CDR1 is SGHNT and CDR2 is YYREEE in the germline V gene (reference sequence). The CDR3 sequence is 18 residues long. Method: immunoSEQ multiplex PCR; TCRdb's copy keeps in-frame clones and lacks some. This sample has 35,000 to 55,000 clones, with 86% found just once. This TCR was recovered from a man aged 60 to 69 with active COVID-19. This rearrangement joins TRBV5-4 to TRBJ2-2, with 9 bases that match TRBD2. The sequenced material came from peripheral blood. CDR3 sequence reads: CASTILGSSGINTGELFF. The CDR3 nucleotides read TGTGCCAGCACCATCCTTGGGTCTAGCGGGATAAACACCGGGGAGCTGTTTTTT.